These T cell receptor beta chains were read from a single sample in a study of T-cell memory formation after mild COVID-19. TCRdb re-derived calls from the 5' RACE reads in MiXCR, one entry per CDR3 protein. The data show 300,000 to 400,000 distinct CDR3 sequences, more than 15% seen once. The sequencing sample was made of PBMCs or a T cell subset sorted from them (not recorded which). These receptors all come from a man aged 18 to 30 who had mild COVID-19 (a few samples of this study predate the infection). Cell type and time point are not known. Both conserved end residues are part of each CDR3. The D gene is left open where the match is weak. Size values are once, few and many counts, or a class for expanded clones, and some rows have none.

>TRBV10-1|NA|NA|TRBJ2-3
TGCGCCAGCAGTGAGTCTGTGAGCACAGATACGCAGTATTTT
CASSESVSTDTQYF
>TRBV21-1|NA|few|TRBJ2-1
TGTGCCAGCAGCAAAACGTCCGGGGGGCTGTACAATGAGCAGTTCTTC
CASSKTSGGLYNEQFF
>TRBV29-1|NA|few|TRBJ2-1
TGCAGCGTATACGCCCGGGACGAGAGCTACAATGAGCAGTTCTTC
CSVYARDESYNEQFF
>TRBV12-3/TRBV12-4|NA|once|TRBJ1-2
TGTGCCAGCAGCTTCACAGGAGCCTATGGCTACACCTTC
CASSFTGAYGYTF
>TRBV5-5|TRBD1|NA|TRBJ2-5
TGTGCCAGCAGACCTGGACAGGGGCAAGAGACCCAGTACTTC
CASRPGQGQETQYF
>TRBV27|TRBD2|few|TRBJ2-1
TGTGCCAGCAGTCCCCGACTAGCGGGGGGTCTGGGTGAGCAGTTCTTC
CASSPRLAGGLGEQFF
>TRBV7-2|NA|NA|TRBJ2-7
TGTGCCAGCAGCTTATCCCAGAGATACGAGCAGTACTTC
CASSLSQRYEQYF
>TRBV4-2|NA|medium-sized|TRBJ2-4
TGTGCCAGCAGCCAAGGGGCGTCCAAAAACATTCAGTACTTC
CASSQGASKNIQYF
>TRBV24-1|TRBD1|few|TRBJ2-1
TGTGCCACCAGTGATGGAACCGGGACAGTGGGCAATGAGCAGTTCTTC
CATSDGTGTVGNEQFF
>TRBV10-2|NA|NA|TRBJ1-3
TGCGCCAGCACCCTCCGGGCCGGGGGACGAAACACCATATATTTT
CASTLRAGGRNTIYF
>TRBV6-2/TRBV6-3|NA|NA|TRBJ1-1
TGTGCCAGCGAAGACGAACGGGTCGGGCTGAGGAACACTGAAGCTTTCTTT
CASEDERVGLRNTEAFF
>TRBV4-3|NA|NA|TRBJ2-2
TGCGCCAGCAGCCGGAGGGGGACCTCGGTCACCGGGGAGCTGTTTTTT
CASSRRGTSVTGELFF
>TRBV20-1|NA|NA|TRBJ1-1
TGCAGTGCTAGACAGAACACTGAAGCTTTCTTT
CSARQNTEAFF
>TRBV20-1|TRBD2|few|TRBJ2-1
TGCAGTGCCTTGACTAGCGGGGGGGCTTATAGATACAATGAGCAGTTCTTC
CSALTSGGAYRYNEQFF
>TRBV27|TRBD2|few|TRBJ2-7
TGTGCCAGCAGGCCTGCTTTGGGGCGGGGGGGCATCTACGAGCAGTACTTC
CASRPALGRGGIYEQYF
>TRBV20-1|NA|few|TRBJ1-5
TGCAGTGCTAGGAAGCAGGGGTTAGGCAATCAGCCCCAGCATTTT
CSARKQGLGNQPQHF
>TRBV4-1|NA|NA|TRBJ2-5
TGCGCCAGCAGCTACGGACGAGCAGCGCAAGAGACCCAGTACTTC
CASSYGRAAQETQYF
>TRBV25-1|TRBD2|few|TRBJ2-1
TGTGCCAGCAGTGAGGTCCAGCGGGGGGCCTACAATGAGCAGTTCTTC
CASSEVQRGAYNEQFF
>TRBV5-4|TRBD1|NA|TRBJ1-2
TGTGCCAGCAGCTTGGGGGGACAGGGAGGCTATGGCTACACCTTC
CASSLGGQGGYGYTF
>TRBV2|NA|many|TRBJ2-5
TGTGCCAGCAGTGAATCTTGGGAGACCCAGTACTTC
CASSESWETQYF
>TRBV5-1|TRBD1|NA|TRBJ2-5
TGCGCCAGCAGCCACCGGACAGGGAACCAAGAGACCCAGTACTTC
CASSHRTGNQETQYF
>TRBV6-5|NA|few|TRBJ2-2
TGTGCCAGCAGACGGCGACGGCACACCGGGGAGCTGTTTTTT
CASRRRRHTGELFF
>TRBV20-1|NA|NA|TRBJ1-5
TGCAGTGCCAGGACTCCCTCAGACAATCAGCCCCAGCATTTT
CSARTPSDNQPQHF
>TRBV25-1|NA|NA|TRBJ1-5
TGTGCCAGCAGTGAGTGGGAGAGCAATCAGCCCCAGCATTTT
CASSEWESNQPQHF
>TRBV7-9|NA|few|TRBJ2-5
TGTGCCAGCAGCTCCCCCGGGAGATCCCAAGAGACCCAGTACTTC
CASSSPGRSQETQYF
>TRBV18|NA|NA|TRBJ2-3
TGTGCCAGCTCACCACTCCCGAGGATAGCAGAGACAGATACGCAGTATTTT
CASSPLPRIAETDTQYF
>TRBV29-1|TRBD1|few|TRBJ2-3
TGCAGCGCCGGAGACAGGGAGGATACGCAGTATTTT
CSAGDREDTQYF
>TRBV10-3|NA|many|TRBJ1-5
TGTGCCATCAGTGACAGGGTTGATCAGCCCCAGCATTTT
CAISDRVDQPQHF
>TRBV12-3/TRBV12-4|NA|NA|TRBJ1-5
TGTGCCAGCAGTTTGAGGCTTACAGCGAATCAGCCCCAGCATTTT
CASSLRLTANQPQHF
>TRBV4-3|NA|NA|TRBJ1-4
TGCGCCAGCAGCCAAGATAAGTTGTGGGCTGGAGAAAAACTGTTTTTT
CASSQDKLWAGEKLFF
>TRBV10-2|NA|few|TRBJ1-2
TGCGCCAGCAGTGAGTTCAGGATTCATGGCTACACCTTC
CASSEFRIHGYTF
>TRBV7-8|TRBD1|few|TRBJ1-3
TGTGCCAGCAGCCTCGCCGGGACAGGGGTTTTTGGAAACACCATATATTTT
CASSLAGTGVFGNTIYF
>TRBV20-1|TRBD2|many|TRBJ2-3
TGCAGTGCTACTCCTGCGGGACTACTCACAGATACGCAGTATTTT
CSATPAGLLTDTQYF
>TRBV5-1|NA|many|TRBJ2-2
TGCGCCAGCAGCTCAGCAGCCGGGGAGCTGTTTTTT
CASSSAAGELFF
>TRBV15|TRBD1|NA|TRBJ1-3
TGTGCCACCAGCGCCCGGGACAGCGGAAACACCATATATTTT
CATSARDSGNTIYF
>TRBV7-7|TRBD2|NA|TRBJ2-2
TGTGCCAGCAGCCCCAGCGGGGGGACCGGGGAGCTGTTTTTT
CASSPSGGTGELFF
>TRBV9|TRBD2|NA|TRBJ2-5
TGTGCCAGCAGCGTAGGGCCGGGACTAGCGGGGGGACAAGAGACCCAGTACTTC
CASSVGPGLAGGQETQYF
>TRBV19|NA|many|TRBJ2-1
TGTGCCAGTAGTATGGGAGCGTCCCGAGTCCAGCAGTTCTTC
CASSMGASRVQQFF
>TRBV7-9|TRBD1|NA|TRBJ2-7
TGTGCCAGCAGCTTAGAGGGGACAGCCTACGAGCAGTACTTC
CASSLEGTAYEQYF
>TRBV21-1|NA|NA|TRBJ2-3
TGTGCCAGCAGCAAAGATCAGCGGGAGACAGATACGCAGTATTTT
CASSKDQRETDTQYF
>TRBV6-5|NA|few|TRBJ2-2
TGTGCCAGCAGTTACTCGATGGCGCGGAACACCGGGGAGCTGTTTTTT
CASSYSMARNTGELFF
>TRBV29-1|NA|NA|TRBJ2-2
TGCAGCGTTGAGGGGTGGAACACCGGGGAGCTGTTTTTT
CSVEGWNTGELFF
>TRBV12-5|TRBD1|few|TRBJ1-6
TGTGCTAGTCGCCTTCGGTGGAGGGGGCTGGATTCACCCCTCCACTTT
CASRLRWRGLDSPLHF
>TRBV11-2|TRBD2|NA|TRBJ2-3
TGTGCCAGCAGCTTAGGCGGCGGGGGGTATCCCTCAGATACGCAGTATTTT
CASSLGGGGYPSDTQYF
>TRBV5-1|TRBD1|NA|TRBJ2-2
TGCGCCAGCAGCTTGCCGGGACAGAAATCGAACACCGGGGAGCTGTTTTTT
CASSLPGQKSNTGELFF
>TRBV9|TRBD1|NA|TRBJ1-5
TGTGCCAGCAGCGTAAGACCCCGGGACAGGGTTCGCAATCAGCCCCAGCATTTT
CASSVRPRDRVRNQPQHF
>TRBV14|NA|NA|TRBJ1-5
TGTGCCAGCAGCCAAGACGGCAGAAATAGCAATCAGCCCCAGCATTTT
CASSQDGRNSNQPQHF
>TRBV12-3/TRBV12-4|NA|few|TRBJ1-5
TGTGCCAGCAGTTTATCGGCAGAGAATCAGCCCCAGCATTTT
CASSLSAENQPQHF
>TRBV6-5|TRBD2|few|TRBJ2-5
TGTGCCAGCAGTTACGAGGCGGGGGGGCAAGAGACCCAGTACTTC
CASSYEAGGQETQYF
>TRBV5-6|NA|few|TRBJ2-3
TGTGCCAGCAGCTTGGTAGGGCTCCTCACAGATACGCAGTATTTT
CASSLVGLLTDTQYF
>TRBV20-1|NA|few|TRBJ1-5
TGCAGTGCGAGACAGGTGGGATATCAGCCCCAGCATTTT
CSARQVGYQPQHF
>TRBV7-7|NA|NA|TRBJ2-3
TGTGCTAGCAGCTTAGAGCCAGAGGCAGATACGCAGTATTTT
CASSLEPEADTQYF
>TRBV9|NA|NA|TRBJ1-4
TGTGCCAGCAGCGTAACAGGTCAGGGGAATGAAAAACTGTTTTTT
CASSVTGQGNEKLFF